This T cell receptor (beta chain) originates from a study of cytomegalovirus exposure and HLA in healthy donors. Study observations and caveats: In an earlier analysis, most TCR beta V segments were productive about 87% or about 30% of the time. Researchers reported in a later analysis that a missense DCLRE1C variant was tied to TCR beta V- and J-gene trimming.

PCR was performed using 60 Vbeta and 13 Jbeta primers. The table came from immunoSEQ multiplex PCR; TCRdb's copy has only in-frame clones and leaves some out. Seen here are some 20,000 clones, approximately 68% observed once, and the top ten hold less than 4.5%. CDR3 size: 15 residues. After removal of 6 bases from V and 9 bases from J, the junction contained 15 bases not matched to a gene. Germline values: CDR1 SQVTM, CDR2 ANQGSEA. Regarding this clone: Its antigen is not identified.

The source of this sequence is a man aged 18 to 35 in good health and CMV-seronegative. The J gene is TRBJ2-1, the V gene TRBV29-1; 9 positions match TRBD2. Sequencing was performed on PBMCs. DNA of the CDR3: TGCAGCGTCGGAGTAGCGGGAGTCCAATGGAGTGAGCAGTTCTTC. Translated: CSVGVAGVQWSEQFF.